A single sample is the source of the 18 T cell receptor beta chains below, sequenced in a study of blood T cell repertoires in COVID-19. Measured with immunoSEQ multiplex PCR; TCRdb has only the in-frame clones, and not every one. The sample contains about 200,000 clones, around 84% of which appear only once. Sequencing was performed on PBMCs or T cells enriched from blood (not recorded which). The receptors stem from a woman aged 30 to 39 who had been exposed to COVID-19.

The V call is TRBV7-2, the J call TRBJ2-1; TRBD2 matches at 8 bases. Germline assignment: CDR1 SGHTA and CDR2 FQGNSA. V dropped 7 bases and J dropped 3; count of bases not matched to a gene: 17. This CDR3 has 18 residues. This chain's CDR3 is CASNYRRRGETFYNEQFF. The DNA for the CDR3 is TGTGCCAGCAATTACCGTCGGCGGGGGGAAACCTTCTACAATGAGCAGTTCTTC.

The chain combines TRBV7-7 with TRBJ1-2; possibly TRBD1 for D (6 bases). The CDR3 contains 14 residues. Germline CDR1 reads SSHAT; CDR2 reads FNYEAQ (reference sequence). V was cut by 5 bases and J by 8 bases, with 18 bases left in between. CDR3 nucleotide sequence: TGTGCCAGCAGCCCCCTCTCAGGGGTGGGAGGCTACACCTTC. Translating it yields CASSPLSGVGGYTF.

This clone was observed once. The chain couples TRBV7-9 to TRBJ2-3, with TRBD2 matching over 13 bases. CDR1 and CDR2 from the germline V gene are SEHNR and FQNEAQ (reference sequence). The CDR3 runs to 17 residues. The CDR3 sequence is CASGRPTSGGTINTQYF. CDR3 bases: TGTGCAAGCGGGAGGCCGACTAGCGGGGGGACCATAAATACGCAGTATTTT.

The chain recombines TRBV18 with TRBJ2-1; 12 nucleotides align to TRBD2. Germline values: CDR1 KGHSH, CDR2 LQKENI. CDR3 length: 16 residues. V trimming: 3 bases; J trimming: 2 bases; junction bases outside the gene matches: 2. The CDR3 region has the DNA TGTGCCAGCTCACCCAGGACTAGCGGGACCTACAATGAGCAGTTCTTC. This encodes CASSPRTSGTYNEQFF.

This chain joins TRBV30 and TRBJ1-4, with 10 nucleotides matching TRBD1. Germline trimming cut 0 bases from V and 8 bases from J; bases unmatched to any gene: 9. Germline-derived CDR1 and CDR2 are GTSNPN and SVGIG (reference sequence). The length of the CDR3 is 16 residues. The CDR3, as DNA: TGTGCCTGGAGTGTACAAGGGACAGGGGATAGAGAAAAACTGTTTTTT. This translates into CAWSVQGTGDREKLFF.

The rearrangement links TRBV10-3 to TRBJ2-1, with D perhaps matching TRBD2 (6 bases). Trimming removed 10 bases from V and 9 bases from J, with 19 bases in between. The CDR3 has 13 amino acids. CDR1 and CDR2 from the germline V gene are ENHRY and SYGVKD. In DNA, the CDR3 is TGTGCCAGCTCTAGCGTCGACGGGATTGAGCAGTTCTTC. It codes for CASSSVDGIEQFF.

This chain connects TRBV6-6 to TRBJ2-3, with D perhaps matching TRBD2 (6 bases). V lost 7 bases and J lost 4, with 18 bases in between. This CDR3 has 15 residues. Germline V gives CDR1 MNHNY, CDR2 SVGAGI (reference sequence). As DNA, the CDR3 is TGTGCCAGCAACGAACTCGGGACTGCGGCAGATACGCAGTATTTT. Translating gives CASNELGTAADTQYF.

This chain connects TRBV7-9 to TRBJ1-2, with D unclear. The CDR3 contains 14 residues. The germline V gene encodes CDR1 SEHNR and CDR2 FQNEAQ (reference sequence). Between the trimmed V and J ends, which lost 4 bases and 1 base, there was a span of 10 bases. This CDR3 reads CASSSGEGNYGYTF. The CDR3 DNA follows: TGTGCCAGCAGCTCCGGGGAGGGTAACTATGGCTACACCTTC.

The chain is built from TRBV30 and TRBJ2-1; D is uncertain. The V end lost 0 bases, the J end lost 6 bases, and 9 bases lay between the germline ends. CDR1 and CDR2 (germline): GTSNPN, SVGIG (reference sequence). The CDR3 runs to 13 residues. CDR3 in DNA: TGTGCCTGGAGTGTACAAGACACCAATGAGCAGTTCTTC. This codes for CAWSVQDTNEQFF.

Here the CDR3 DNA reads TGTGCCAGCAGCCTGAGGGTCGATCAGCCCCAGCATTTT. Residues: CASSLRVDQPQHF. V gene TRBV9 combines with J gene TRBJ1-5, with D uncertain. Trimming took 4 bases from V and 5 from J, leaving 10 bases between them. CDR1 and CDR2 from the germline V gene are SGDLS and YYNGEE. There are 13 residues in the CDR3.

This clone has a single count. The genes are TRBV23-1 and TRBJ2-3, with D perhaps matching TRBD1 (5 bases). TRBV23-1 is identified as an open reading frame with a role that is uncertain. V shed 11 bases and J shed 1 base, with 13 bases lying between them. The CDR3 has 13 residues. The CDR3 region is CALVGLRTDTQYF. As DNA, the CDR3 is TGCGCCCTTGTGGGGCTTCGCACAGATACGCAGTATTTT.

This chain uses TRBV5-1 with TRBJ2-7; 9 bases align to TRBD2. Germline values: CDR1 SGHRS, CDR2 YFSETQ. The CDR3 runs 15 residues. V lost 0 bases to trimming and J lost 7 bases; unmatched junction nucleotides: 8. CDR3 DNA sequence: TGCGCCAGCAGCTTGGTTTCTAGCGGGGAGAGTGAGCAGTACTTC. It specifies CASSLVSSGESEQYF.

The J gene is TRBJ1-5, the V gene TRBV18; 7 nucleotides align to TRBD1. The germline CDR1 and CDR2 sequences are KGHSH and LQKENI. This CDR3 has 16 residues. With V trimmed by 3 bases and J by 0 bases, 5 bases remained unmatched. CDR3 nucleotide sequence: TGTGCCAGCTCACCCCGGGACAGCCCTAGCAATCAGCCCCAGCATTTT. Its translation: CASSPRDSPSNQPQHF.

The J gene is TRBJ1-5, the V gene TRBV28; unclear D gene. V was clipped by 6 bases and J by 3 bases, with 9 bases between them. In germline, CDR1 is MDHEN, CDR2 SYDVKM. There are 13 residues in the CDR3. The DNA for the CDR3 is TGTGCCAGCAGAGGAGGGTACAATCAGCCCCAGCATTTT. Amino acids: CASRGGYNQPQHF.

This chain uses TRBV2 with TRBJ2-7; the match to TRBD1 covers 9 bases. Germline V gene data show CDR1 as SNHLY and CDR2 as FYNNEI. Unmatched junction bases numbered 5, after V lost 6 bases and J lost 2 bases. The CDR3 contains 14 residues. CDR3 residues: CASRNRGRTYEQYF. The CDR3 DNA follows: TGTGCCAGCAGGAACAGGGGGCGGACCTACGAGCAGTACTTC.

This clone was recorded only once. V usage is TRBV29-1 and J usage is TRBJ2-3; 9 nucleotides line up with TRBD2. The germline gives CDR1 SQVTM, CDR2 ANQGSEA. The CDR3 consists of 14 residues. V lost 3 bases, J lost 11 bases, and 12 bases stayed unmatched. In DNA form, the CDR3 reads TGCAGCGTTGATACCGCGGGGGGGCTACGACTGCAGTATTTT. Its protein is CSVDTAGGLRLQYF.

The chain links TRBV7-9 to TRBJ2-2; 7 positions agree with TRBD2. The V gene end was trimmed by 4 bases and the J gene end by 1 base; junction bases not matched to a gene: 6. CDR3 length: 16 amino acids. Germline V gene lookup returns CDR1 SEHNR and CDR2 FQNEAQ (reference sequence). The DNA of the CDR3 is TGTGCCAGCAGCTCACCGCAGCGGGGGAACACCGGGGAGCTGTTTTTT. This encodes CASSSPQRGNTGELFF.

The chain joins TRBV5-1 to TRBJ2-5; perhaps TRBD2 as D (6 bases). CDR3 length: 16 residues. CDR1 is SGHRS, CDR2 YFSETQ, per germline. V lost 4 bases, J lost 2 bases, and 18 bases lay in between. The CDR3 coding sequence is TGCGCCAGCAGCCCGGCTTATGGCGGGGATCAAGAGACCCAGTACTTC. Translation gives CASSPAYGGDQETQYF. Drawing the rest from reference TRBV5-1 and TRBJ2-5, the complete variable domain is KAGVTQTPRYLIKTRGQQVTLSCSPISGHRSVSWYQQTPGQGLQFLFEYFSETQRNKGNFPGRFSGRQFSNSRSEMNVSTLELGDSALYLCASSPAYGGDQETQYFGPGTRLLVL.